Listed below are T cell receptor beta chains from one sample, sequenced in a study of blood T cell repertoires in COVID-19. Measured with immunoSEQ multiplex PCR; TCRdb has only the in-frame clones, and not every one. The sample has fewer than 300,000 clones, around 86% seen once. Sequencing was carried out using peripheral blood. Every receptor here comes from a man aged 35 to 55 who had recovered from COVID-19. Each CDR3 is given with its conserved first and last residue. A D gene is named only where the DNA matches it firmly. Clone size, where shown, is once, few, many, or a class for clones that have expanded.

v_gene	abundance	j_gene	len	d_gene	CDR3aa	CDR3nt
TRBV7-2	-	TRBJ1-1	15	TRBD1	CASSSHPGQDTEAFF	TGTGCCAGCAGTTCTCATCCGGGACAGGACACTGAAGCTTTCTTT
TRBV6-2/TRBV6-3	-	TRBJ2-3	14	-	CASSNRPGKDTQYF	TGTGCCAGCAGCAATCGACCAGGGAAAGATACGCAGTATTTT
TRBV14	few	TRBJ2-2	16	TRBD1	CASSPRQGGSAGELFF	TGTGCCAGCAGCCCTCGACAGGGGGGTTCGGCCGGGGAGCTGTTTTTT
TRBV7-2	-	TRBJ2-7	13	TRBD2	CASSPGGAYEQYF	TGTGCCAGCAGCCCGGGGGGGGCTTACGAGCAGTACTTC
TRBV7-9	-	TRBJ2-5	14	TRBD2	CASRWAGGQETQYF	TGTGCCAGCAGGTGGGCGGGAGGCCAAGAGACCCAGTACTTC
TRBV2	-	TRBJ2-7	17	TRBD1	CASSESNRDRGRYEQYF	TGTGCCAGCAGTGAAAGTAACCGGGACAGGGGGCGATACGAGCAGTACTTC
TRBV5-4	-	TRBJ2-1	16	TRBD2	CASSLAGGPVYNEQFF	TGTGCCAGCAGCTTGGCGGGGGGGCCTGTCTACAATGAGCAGTTCTTC
TRBV11-2	-	TRBJ2-7	15	TRBD1	CASSSSGQGWDEQYF	TGTGCCAGCAGCTCTTCGGGACAGGGGTGGGACGAGCAGTACTTC
TRBV27	once	TRBJ1-5	16	-	CASSLMGGRGNQPQHF	TGTGCCAGCAGTTTAATGGGGGGGCGCGGCAATCAGCCCCAGCATTTT
TRBV5-1	-	TRBJ1-1	14	TRBD1	CASSLDERGLETFF	TGCGCCAGCAGCTTGGATGAGAGGGGGCTAGAGACTTTCTTT
TRBV27	-	TRBJ1-6	12	-	CASRTGNSPLHF	TGTGCCAGCAGAACGGGGAATTCACCCCTCCACTTT
TRBV6-5	once	TRBJ1-4	13	-	CASSYSQGGKLFF	TGTGCCAGCAGTTACTCCCAGGGCGGAAAACTGTTTTTT
TRBV4-3	-	TRBJ1-1	16	TRBD1	CASSPLGTGPNTEAFF	TGCGCCAGCAGTCCTCTCGGGACAGGGCCAAACACTGAAGCTTTCTTT
TRBV5-1	-	TRBJ2-5	15	-	CASSDNTGAQETQYF	TGCGCCAGCAGCGACAACACAGGCGCTCAAGAGACCCAGTACTTC
TRBV27	once	TRBJ1-1	12	-	CASSSLAGEAFF	TGTGCCAGCAGTTCCTTGGCGGGTGAAGCTTTCTTT